The 23 T cell receptor beta chains in this list originate from one sample, sequenced in a study of PD-L1 blockade in urothelial cancer. Clones were read by immunoSEQ multiplex PCR, and TCRdb kept only the in-frame ones, dropping some. The sample yields around 46,000 clones, around 82% seen once. Regarding time point: peripheral blood 6 weeks after treatment start. The sample consisted of PBMCs, taken around atezolizumab (anti-PD-L1) treatment. All receptors derive from a man between 60 and 75 years old with urothelial cancer.

The chain carries TRBV7-9 and TRBJ1-6, with 10 bases identical to TRBD1. Losses at the gene ends were 3 bases for V and 9 bases for J; bases not matched to a gene: 5. The CDR3 is 15 residues long. The germline CDR1 and CDR2 sequences are SEHNR and FQNEAQ (reference sequence). The CDR3 reads CASSFRTGGISPLHF. DNA of the CDR3: TGTGCCAGCAGCTTTAGGACAGGGGGGATTTCACCCCTCCACTTT. The full variable domain, rest sourced from reference TRBV7-9 and TRBJ1-6, is DTGVSQNPRHKITKRGQNVTFRCDPISEHNRLYWYRQTLGQGPEFLTYFQNEAQLEKSRLLSDRFSAERPKGSFSTLEIQRTEQGDSAMYLCASSFRTGGISPLHFGNGTRLTVT.

This rearrangement joins TRBV7-8 to TRBJ1-6; no clear D. This CDR3 comprises 15 residues. Trimming removed 7 bases from V and 2 bases from J, with 12 bases in between. CDR1 and CDR2 (germline): SGHVS, FQNEAQ. The CDR3 sequence is CASKDPGTYNSPLHF. The CDR3 DNA follows: TGTGCCAGCAAAGACCCGGGGACCTATAATTCACCCCTCCACTTT.

V is TRBV11-2 and J is TRBJ1-2; 10 bases match TRBD1. The V and J ends lost 8 bases and 8 bases, in that order; junction bases with no gene match: 14. Germline CDR1 is SGHAT and CDR2 is FQNNGV. CDR3 length equals 15 residues. The CDR3 DNA reads as TGTGCCAGCGGCAATCCGGGACAGGGGTTTCGGGGCTACACCTTC. Translated, it gives CASGNPGQGFRGYTF.

The J gene is TRBJ2-7, the V gene TRBV5-1; perhaps TRBD2 as D (6 bases). Trimming cost V 1 base and J 3 bases, with 17 bases left between them. This CDR3 region has 16 residues. Germline assignment: CDR1 SGHRS and CDR2 YFSETQ. CDR3 coding DNA: TGCGCCAGCAGCTTGAATTCGGCTAGCGAGATCTACGAGCAGTACTTC. Translation gives CASSLNSASEIYEQYF.

The chain employs TRBV7-2 and TRBJ2-7; TRBD2 matches at 10 bases. The germline V gene has CDR1 SGHTA and CDR2 FQGNSA. The CDR3 spans 18 residues. With 2 bases clipped from V and 0 bases from J, the junction kept 10 bases outside the gene matches. CDR3 sequence reads: CASSLRWASGGSSYEQYF. The CDR3 nucleotides are TGTGCCAGCAGCTTAAGGTGGGCTAGCGGGGGTAGCTCCTACGAGCAGTACTTC.

The chain has TRBV28 and TRBJ2-4, with 8 positions matching TRBD2. Germline CDR1 and CDR2: MDHEN and SYDVKM. After removal of 7 bases from V and 5 bases from J, the junction contained 4 bases not matched to a gene. The CDR3 consists of 13 residues. The CDR3 coding sequence is TGTGCCAGCATTGGGACTAGGGAAAACATTCAGTACTTC. Its protein is CASIGTRENIQYF. Variable domain in full (rest from reference TRBV28 and TRBJ2-4): DVKVTQSSRYLVKRTGEKVFLECVQDMDHENMFWYRQDPGLGLRLIYFSYDVKMKEKGDIPEGYSVSREKKERFSLILESASTNQTSMYLCASIGTRENIQYFGAGTRLSVL.

The chain couples TRBV5-1 to TRBJ1-5; 9 bases are a match to TRBD1. The CDR3 spans 15 residues. Per germline, CDR1 SGHRS and CDR2 YFSETQ. Unmatched junction bases numbered 6, after V lost 2 bases and J lost 6 bases. CDR3 bases: TGCGCCAGCAGCTTAACAGGGGGCTGGGGTCAGCCCCAGCATTTT. This codes for CASSLTGGWGQPQHF. Full variable domain (rest looked up from reference TRBV5-1 and TRBJ1-5): KAGVTQTPRYLIKTRGQQVTLSCSPISGHRSVSWYQQTPGQGLQFLFEYFSETQRNKGNFPGRFSGRQFSNSRSEMNVSTLELGDSALYLCASSLTGGWGQPQHFGDGTRLSIL.

V and J are TRBV10-3 and TRBJ1-5; 10 nucleotides match TRBD1. The CDR3 totals 15 residues. Trimming cost V 2 bases and J 5 bases; bases outside gene matches: 3. Per the germline V gene, CDR1 is ENHRY and CDR2 is SYGVKD. The CDR3 sequence: CAISERGTGDQPQHF. The CDR3 DNA reads TGTGCCATCAGTGAGCGTGGGACAGGGGATCAGCCCCAGCATTTT.

The rearrangement uses TRBV28 and TRBJ2-1; TRBD2 agrees at 7 bases. The ends lost 6 bases at V and 2 bases at J; junction bases unmatched: 7. Germline CDR1 MDHEN, CDR2 SYDVKM. This CDR3 is 15 amino acids long. CDR3 nucleotide sequence: TGTGCCAGCAGCTCGCATAGCGGGCCCTACAATGAGCAGTTCTTC. Residues: CASSSHSGPYNEQFF.

The chain couples TRBV11-3 to TRBJ2-3; maybe TRBD1 (6 bases). Trimming removed 3 bases from V and 0 bases from J, with 10 bases in between. This CDR3 is 15 amino acids long. Germline V gene data show CDR1 as SGHNT and CDR2 as YENEEA. In nucleotides, the CDR3 is TGTGCCAGCAGCTTGGGGGCGCGCAGCACAGATACGCAGTATTTT. As protein: CASSLGARSTDTQYF.

The chain is built from TRBV6-6 and TRBJ1-2, with D possibly being TRBD1 (5 bases). Germline loops: CDR1 MNHNY, CDR2 SVGAGI (reference sequence). Trimming left V 1 base short and J 2 bases short, with 11 bases between. The CDR3 is 15 amino acids. The CDR3 DNA follows: TGTGCCAGCAGTTACTTGCCAGGGTCCAACTATGGCTACACCTTC. Residues: CASSYLPGSNYGYTF.

The DNA of the CDR3 is TGTGCCAGCAGCTTACCATCCGCGGGGGGGAATGAGCAGTTCTTC. Its protein product is CASSLPSAGGNEQFF. This chain links TRBV7-6 with TRBJ2-1; 9 bases are shared with TRBD2. The CDR3 contains 15 residues. Germline CDR1 reads SGHVS; CDR2 reads FNYEAQ. After removal of 2 bases from V and 7 bases from J, the junction contained 6 bases not matched to a gene.

The CDR3 spells CASSLSGPYEQYF. As DNA, the CDR3 is TGTGCCAGCAGCTTAAGCGGTCCCTACGAGCAGTACTTC. The gene calls are TRBV7-2 and TRBJ2-7; D is perhaps TRBD2 (5 bases). V lost 2 bases to trimming and J lost 2 bases, with 7 bases between them. This CDR3 contains 13 residues. Germline lookup yields CDR1 SGHTA and CDR2 FQGNSA.

The chain recombines TRBV2 with TRBJ1-5, with 7 bases lining up with TRBD1. Germline V gene sequence: CDR1 SNHLY, CDR2 FYNNEI. This CDR3 comprises 14 residues. After removal of 6 bases from V and 6 bases from J, the junction contained 8 bases not matched to a gene. The CDR3 DNA follows: TGTGCCAGCAGCTGGACAGGTATAAGTCAGCCCCAGCATTTT. Translation: CASSWTGISQPQHF.

The gene calls are TRBV4-3 and TRBJ1-1; perhaps TRBD1 as D (6 bases). Trimming removed 1 base at V and 0 bases at J, with 21 bases between. This CDR3 has 19 residues. CDR1 is LGHNA and CDR2 is YSLEER in the germline V gene. CDR3 coding DNA: TGCGCCAGCAGCCAAGGGGTTTTCCGGGGGGCGGTGATGAACACTGAAGCTTTCTTT. Its protein is CASSQGVFRGAVMNTEAFF.

The chain couples TRBV30 to TRBJ2-7; tentative D call: TRBD2 (6 bases). CDR1 GTSNPN and CDR2 SVGIG come from the germline V gene (reference sequence). With 1 base removed from V and 2 bases from J, the gap between germline ends came to 12 bases. The CDR3 has 14 amino acids. CDR3 amino acids: CAWSGTTPTYEQYF. The CDR3 DNA is TGTGCCTGGAGTGGGACTACCCCTACCTACGAGCAGTACTTC.

This clone came up a few times. The chain has TRBV6-1 and TRBJ2-7, with TRBD1 identical over 9 bases. The CDR3 is made up of 13 amino acids. Germline V gene sequence: CDR1 MNHNS, CDR2 SASEGT. The trim removed 8 bases at V and 2 bases at J, leaving 4 bases unmatched. CDR3 DNA: TGTGCCAGCTGGACAGGGGCCCCCTACGAGCAGTACTTC. Residues: CASWTGAPYEQYF.

The V and J genes are TRBV7-8 and TRBJ2-3; 9 bases map to TRBD1. This CDR3 is 15 amino acids long. Germline loops: CDR1 SGHVS, CDR2 FQNEAQ. Trimming at V came to 4 bases and at J to 0 bases, leaving 2 bases not matched to a gene. CDR3 nucleotides: TGTGCCAGCAGCTCCGGGACAGGGAGCACAGATACGCAGTATTTT. Residues: CASSSGTGSTDTQYF.

The gene calls are TRBV11-2 and TRBJ1-2; TRBD1 matches at 10 bases. Losses at the gene ends were 0 bases for V and 8 bases for J; bases not matched to a gene: 12. The germline V gene encodes CDR1 SGHAT and CDR2 FQNNGV. The CDR3 is 17 residues long. The CDR3 DNA reads as TGTGCCAGCAGCTTAGATCCGAGTAGACAGGGGGCGAGAGGCTACACCTTC. Protein sequence: CASSLDPSRQGARGYTF. The full variable domain, rest sourced from reference TRBV11-2 and TRBJ1-2, is EAGVAQSPRYKIIEKRQSVAFWCNPISGHATLYWYQQILGQGPKLLIQFQNNGVVDDSQLPKDRFSAERLKGVDSTLKIQPAKLEDSAVYLCASSLDPSRQGARGYTFGSGTRLTVV.

This chain uses TRBV5-1 with TRBJ2-3; 8 bases fit TRBD2. The germline gives CDR1 SGHRS, CDR2 YFSETQ. The V segment lost 3 bases and the J segment 7 bases; nucleotides outside the gene matches: 13. The CDR3 is made up of 16 amino acids. This CDR3 reads CASSSLAGKSGYTQYF. CDR3 nucleotides: TGCGCCAGCAGCTCGTTAGCGGGGAAGTCAGGTTATACGCAGTATTTT.

This rearrangement joins TRBV19 to TRBJ1-1; the match to TRBD1 covers 8 bases. Germline lookup yields CDR1 LNHDA and CDR2 SQIVND (reference sequence). Losses at the gene ends were 3 bases for V and 5 bases for J; bases not matched to a gene: 5. CDR3 length: 14 amino acids. The CDR3 reads CASSIPGGRTEAFF. In DNA form, the CDR3 reads TGTGCCAGTAGTATCCCAGGGGGCAGAACTGAAGCTTTCTTT.

In nucleotides, the CDR3 is TGTGCCAGTACGGGACAGATTAGCTCCTACGAGCAGTACTTC. Translation: CASTGQISSYEQYF. This chain links TRBV2 with TRBJ2-7; 7 nucleotides agree with TRBD1. This CDR3 region has 14 residues. V lost 9 bases and J lost 0; bases outside the gene matches: 8. Germline values: CDR1 SNHLY, CDR2 FYNNEI.

A note on this clone: One junction end disagrees with the germline gene, perhaps due to a read error. V usage is TRBV7-9 and J usage is TRBJ2-3; 7 bases line up with TRBD1. CDR1 SEHNR and CDR2 FQNEAQ come from the germline V gene (reference sequence). This CDR3 has 14 residues. CDR3 nucleotides: TGTGCCAGCAGTTTAGGGACAGCCACAGATACGCAGTATTTT. Protein: CASSLGTATDTQYF.